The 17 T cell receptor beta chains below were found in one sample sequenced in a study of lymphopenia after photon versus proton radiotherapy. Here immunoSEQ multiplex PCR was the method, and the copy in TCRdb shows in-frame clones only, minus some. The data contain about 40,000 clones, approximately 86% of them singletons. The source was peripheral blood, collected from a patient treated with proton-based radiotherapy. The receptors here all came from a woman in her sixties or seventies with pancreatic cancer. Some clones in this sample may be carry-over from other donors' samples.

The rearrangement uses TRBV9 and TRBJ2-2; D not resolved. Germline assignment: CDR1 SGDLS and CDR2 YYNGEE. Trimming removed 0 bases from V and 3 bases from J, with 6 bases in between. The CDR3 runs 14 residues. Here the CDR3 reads CASSVEGYTGELFF. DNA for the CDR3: TGTGCCAGCAGCGTAGAGGGTTACACCGGGGAGCTGTTTTTT.

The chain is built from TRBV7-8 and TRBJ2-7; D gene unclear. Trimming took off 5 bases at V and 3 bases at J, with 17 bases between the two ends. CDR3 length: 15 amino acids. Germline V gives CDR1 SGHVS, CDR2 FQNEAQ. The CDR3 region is CASSRRTERVYEQYF. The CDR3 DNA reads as TGTGCCAGCAGCAGAAGGACCGAGCGAGTCTACGAGCAGTACTTC.

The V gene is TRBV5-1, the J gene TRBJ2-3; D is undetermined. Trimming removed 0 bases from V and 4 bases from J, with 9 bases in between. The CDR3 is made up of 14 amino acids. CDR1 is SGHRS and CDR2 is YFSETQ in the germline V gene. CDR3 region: CASSLGLASDTQYF. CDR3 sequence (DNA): TGCGCCAGCAGCTTGGGTTTAGCCTCAGATACGCAGTATTTT.

CDR3 residues: CASSLGGASGNTIYF. The CDR3 DNA reads as TGCGCCAGCAGCTTAGGGGGGGCCTCTGGAAACACCATATATTTT. The genes are TRBV5-1 and TRBJ1-3, with D possibly being TRBD1 (6 bases). Trimming shortened V by 2 bases and J by 0 bases, and 9 bases separated the two germline ends. Germline V gene lookup returns CDR1 SGHRS and CDR2 YFSETQ. The length of the CDR3 is 15 residues. Full variable domain (rest looked up from reference TRBV5-1 and TRBJ1-3): KAGVTQTPRYLIKTRGQQVTLSCSPISGHRSVSWYQQTPGQGLQFLFEYFSETQRNKGNFPGRFSGRQFSNSRSEMNVSTLELGDSALYLCASSLGGASGNTIYFGEGSWLTVV.

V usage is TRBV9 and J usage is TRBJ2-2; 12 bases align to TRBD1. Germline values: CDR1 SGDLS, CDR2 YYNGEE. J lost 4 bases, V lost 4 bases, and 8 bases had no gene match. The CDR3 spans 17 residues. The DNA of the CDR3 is TGTGCCAGCAGCTCGAACTCGGGACAGGGGGCCACCGGGGAGCTGTTTTTT. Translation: CASSSNSGQGATGELFF.

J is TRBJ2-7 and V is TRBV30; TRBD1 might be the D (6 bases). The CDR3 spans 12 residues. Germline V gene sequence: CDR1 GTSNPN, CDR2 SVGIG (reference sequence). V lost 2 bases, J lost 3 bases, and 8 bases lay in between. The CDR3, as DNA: TGTGCCTGGAGTAGGGGGATCTACGAGCAGTACTTC. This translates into CAWSRGIYEQYF.

In DNA, the CDR3 is TGTGCCAGCAGTCCAGGACAGGCCACTGAAGCTTTCTTT. Encoded protein: CASSPGQATEAFF. This chain uses TRBV6-5 with TRBJ1-1; 7 bases align to TRBD1. This CDR3 has 13 residues. From germline, CDR1 is MNHEY and CDR2 SVGAGI. Trimming took 5 bases from V and 4 from J; bases not matched to a gene: 4.

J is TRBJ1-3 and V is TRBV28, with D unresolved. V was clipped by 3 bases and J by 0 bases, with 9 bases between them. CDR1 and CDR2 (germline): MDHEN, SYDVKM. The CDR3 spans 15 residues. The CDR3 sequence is CASSFREISGNTIYF. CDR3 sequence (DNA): TGTGCCAGCAGTTTCCGGGAAATCTCTGGAAACACCATATATTTT.

The CDR3 protein is CAIRLASSEQFF. Written as DNA, the CDR3 is TGTGCCATCAGACTAGCGTCAAGTGAGCAGTTCTTC. The chain couples TRBV10-3 to TRBJ2-1, with 7 positions matching TRBD2. Germline CDR1 is ENHRY and CDR2 is SYGVKD. The junction had 5 bases not matched to a gene; V was cut back by 6 bases and J by 9 bases. The length of the CDR3 is 12 residues.

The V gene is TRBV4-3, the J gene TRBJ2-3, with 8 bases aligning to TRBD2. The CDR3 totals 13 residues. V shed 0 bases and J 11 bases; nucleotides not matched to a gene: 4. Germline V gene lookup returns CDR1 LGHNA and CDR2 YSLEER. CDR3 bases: TGCGCCAGCAGCCAAGAAAGGGCGGGGGGGCAGTATTTT. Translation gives CASSQERAGGQYF.

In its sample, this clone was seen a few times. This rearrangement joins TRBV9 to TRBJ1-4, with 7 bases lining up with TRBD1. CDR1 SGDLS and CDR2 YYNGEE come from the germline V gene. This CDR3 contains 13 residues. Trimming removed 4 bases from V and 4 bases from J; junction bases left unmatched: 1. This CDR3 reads CASSTGDNEKLFF. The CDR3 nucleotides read TGTGCCAGCAGCACAGGGGATAATGAAAAACTGTTTTTT.

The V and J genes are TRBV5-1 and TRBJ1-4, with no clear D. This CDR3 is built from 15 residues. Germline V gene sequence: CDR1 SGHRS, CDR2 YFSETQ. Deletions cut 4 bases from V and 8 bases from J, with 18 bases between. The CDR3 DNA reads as TGCGCCAGCAGCCTTGCGGACGGATTTGGAGAAAAACTGTTTTTT. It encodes CASSLADGFGEKLFF.

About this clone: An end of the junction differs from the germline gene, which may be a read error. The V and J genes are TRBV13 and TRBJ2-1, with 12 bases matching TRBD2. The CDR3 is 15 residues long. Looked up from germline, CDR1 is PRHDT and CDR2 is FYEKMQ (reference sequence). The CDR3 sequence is CASSLGLAGGSALVF. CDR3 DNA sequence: TGTGCCAGCAGCTTAGGACTAGCGGGAGGTTCTGCTTTAGTCTTC. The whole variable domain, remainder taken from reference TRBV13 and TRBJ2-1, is AAGVIQSPRHLIKEKRETATLKCYPIPRHDTVYWYQQGPGQDPQFLISFYEKMQSDKGSIPDRFSAQQFSDYHSELNMSSLELGDSALYFCASSLGLAGGSALVFGPGTRLTVL.

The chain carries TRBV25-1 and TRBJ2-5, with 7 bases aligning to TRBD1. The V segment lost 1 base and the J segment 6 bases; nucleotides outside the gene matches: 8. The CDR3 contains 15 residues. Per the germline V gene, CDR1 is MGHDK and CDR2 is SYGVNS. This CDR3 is CASSESDRMSKTQYF. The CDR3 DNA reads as TGTGCCAGCAGTGAATCGGACAGGATGTCGAAGACCCAGTACTTC.

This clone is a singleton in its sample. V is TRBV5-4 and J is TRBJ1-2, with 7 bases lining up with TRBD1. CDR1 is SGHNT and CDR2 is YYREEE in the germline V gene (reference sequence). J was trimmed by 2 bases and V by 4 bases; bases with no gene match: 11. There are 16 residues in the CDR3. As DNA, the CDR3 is TGTGCCAGCAGCCCGGGCCTGGACAGGCAGAACTATGGCTACACCTTC. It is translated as CASSPGLDRQNYGYTF.

The CDR3 sequence is CASSPAGRESNGYTF. In DNA form, the CDR3 reads TGTGCCAGCAGCCCCGCGGGCAGAGAGAGTAATGGCTACACCTTC. The rearrangement links TRBV28 to TRBJ1-2; D gene uncertain. V was shortened by 6 bases and J by 6 bases, with 20 bases between the two germline ends. Germline values: CDR1 MDHEN, CDR2 SYDVKM. The CDR3 is made up of 15 amino acids.

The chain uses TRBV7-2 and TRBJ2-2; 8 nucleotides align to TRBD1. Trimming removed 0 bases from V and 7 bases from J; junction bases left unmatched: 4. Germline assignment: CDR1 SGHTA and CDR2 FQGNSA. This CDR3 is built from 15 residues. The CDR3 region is CASSLAAGGGGELFF. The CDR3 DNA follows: TGTGCCAGCAGCTTAGCGGCAGGGGGCGGCGGGGAGCTGTTTTTT.